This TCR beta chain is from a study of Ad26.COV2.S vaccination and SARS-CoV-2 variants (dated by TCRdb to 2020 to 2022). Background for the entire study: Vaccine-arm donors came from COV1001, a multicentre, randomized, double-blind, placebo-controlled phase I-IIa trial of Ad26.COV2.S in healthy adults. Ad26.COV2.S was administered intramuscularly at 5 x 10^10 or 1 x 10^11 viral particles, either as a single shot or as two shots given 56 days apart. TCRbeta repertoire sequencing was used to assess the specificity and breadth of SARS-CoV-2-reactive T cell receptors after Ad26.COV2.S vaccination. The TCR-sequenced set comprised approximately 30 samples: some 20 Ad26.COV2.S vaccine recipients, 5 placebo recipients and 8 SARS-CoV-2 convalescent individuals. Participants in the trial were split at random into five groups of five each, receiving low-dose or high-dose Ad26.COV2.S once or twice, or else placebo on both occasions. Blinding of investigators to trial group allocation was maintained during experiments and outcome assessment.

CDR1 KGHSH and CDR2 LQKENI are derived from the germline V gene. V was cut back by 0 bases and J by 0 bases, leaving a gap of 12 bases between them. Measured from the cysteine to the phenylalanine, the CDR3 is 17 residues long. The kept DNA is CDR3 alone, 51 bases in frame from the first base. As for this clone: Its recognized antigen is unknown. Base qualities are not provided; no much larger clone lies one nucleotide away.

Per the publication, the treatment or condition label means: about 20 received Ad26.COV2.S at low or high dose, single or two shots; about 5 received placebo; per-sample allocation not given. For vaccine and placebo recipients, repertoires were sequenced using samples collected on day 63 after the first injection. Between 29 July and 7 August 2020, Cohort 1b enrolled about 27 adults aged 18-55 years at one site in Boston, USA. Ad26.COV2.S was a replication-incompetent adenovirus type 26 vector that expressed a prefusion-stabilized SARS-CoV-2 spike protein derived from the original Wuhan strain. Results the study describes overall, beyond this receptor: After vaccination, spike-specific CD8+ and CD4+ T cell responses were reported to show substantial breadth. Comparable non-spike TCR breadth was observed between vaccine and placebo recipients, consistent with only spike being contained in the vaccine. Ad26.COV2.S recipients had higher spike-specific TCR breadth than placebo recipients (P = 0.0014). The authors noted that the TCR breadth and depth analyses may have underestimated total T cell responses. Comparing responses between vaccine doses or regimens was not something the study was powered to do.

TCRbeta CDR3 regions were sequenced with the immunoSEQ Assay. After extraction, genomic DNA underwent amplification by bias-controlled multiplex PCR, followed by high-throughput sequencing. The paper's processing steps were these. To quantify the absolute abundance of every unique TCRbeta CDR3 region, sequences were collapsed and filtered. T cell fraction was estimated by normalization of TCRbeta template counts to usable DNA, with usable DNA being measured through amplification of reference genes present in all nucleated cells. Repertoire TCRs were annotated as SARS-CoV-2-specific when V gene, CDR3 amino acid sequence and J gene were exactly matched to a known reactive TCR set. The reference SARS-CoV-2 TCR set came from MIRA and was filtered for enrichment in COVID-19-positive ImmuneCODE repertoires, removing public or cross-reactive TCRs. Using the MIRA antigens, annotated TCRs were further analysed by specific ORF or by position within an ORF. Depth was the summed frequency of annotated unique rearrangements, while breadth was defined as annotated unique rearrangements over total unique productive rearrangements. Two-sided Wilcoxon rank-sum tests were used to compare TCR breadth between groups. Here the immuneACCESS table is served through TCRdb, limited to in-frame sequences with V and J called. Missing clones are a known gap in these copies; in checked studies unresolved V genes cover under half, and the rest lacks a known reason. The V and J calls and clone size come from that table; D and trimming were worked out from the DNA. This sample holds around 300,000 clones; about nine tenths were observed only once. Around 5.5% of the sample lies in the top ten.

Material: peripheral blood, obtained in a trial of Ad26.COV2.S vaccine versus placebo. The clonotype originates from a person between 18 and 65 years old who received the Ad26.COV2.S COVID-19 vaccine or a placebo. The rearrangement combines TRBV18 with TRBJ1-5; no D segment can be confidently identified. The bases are TGTGCCAGCTCACCACCGATGGCTCGAGATAGCAATCAGCCCCAGCATTTT. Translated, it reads CASSPPMARDSNQPQHF.